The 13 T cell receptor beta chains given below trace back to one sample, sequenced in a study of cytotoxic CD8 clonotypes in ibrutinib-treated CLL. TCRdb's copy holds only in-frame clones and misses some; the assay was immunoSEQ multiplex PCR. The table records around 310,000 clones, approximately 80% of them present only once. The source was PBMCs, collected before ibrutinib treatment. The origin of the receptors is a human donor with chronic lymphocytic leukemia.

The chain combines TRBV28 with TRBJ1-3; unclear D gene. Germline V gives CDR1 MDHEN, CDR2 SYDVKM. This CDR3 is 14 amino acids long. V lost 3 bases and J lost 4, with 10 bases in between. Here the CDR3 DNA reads TGTGCCAGCAGTTTGTACTACTTAGGAAACACCATATATTTT. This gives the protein CASSLYYLGNTIYF.

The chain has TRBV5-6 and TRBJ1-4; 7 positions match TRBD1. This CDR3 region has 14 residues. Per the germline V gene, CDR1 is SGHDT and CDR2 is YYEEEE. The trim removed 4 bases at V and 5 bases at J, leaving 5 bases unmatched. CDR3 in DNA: TGTGCCAGCAGCGTCGGACAGGCGAATGAAAAACTGTTTTTT. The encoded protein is CASSVGQANEKLFF.

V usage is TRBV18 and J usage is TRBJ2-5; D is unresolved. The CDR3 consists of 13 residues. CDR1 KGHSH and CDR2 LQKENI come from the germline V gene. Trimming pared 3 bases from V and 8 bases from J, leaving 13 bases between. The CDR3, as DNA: TGTGCCAGCTCACCTTTGGCAGCAGAAACCCAGTACTTC. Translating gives CASSPLAAETQYF.

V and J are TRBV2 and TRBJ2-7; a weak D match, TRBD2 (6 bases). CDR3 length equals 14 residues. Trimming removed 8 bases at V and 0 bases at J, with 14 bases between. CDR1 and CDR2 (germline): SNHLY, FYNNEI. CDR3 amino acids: CASQTGGNSYEQYF. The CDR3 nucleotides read TGTGCCAGCCAGACCGGAGGGAACTCCTACGAGCAGTACTTC.

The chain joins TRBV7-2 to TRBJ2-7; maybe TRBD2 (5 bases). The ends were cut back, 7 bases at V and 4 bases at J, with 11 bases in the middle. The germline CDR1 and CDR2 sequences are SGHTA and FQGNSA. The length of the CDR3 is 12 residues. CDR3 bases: TGTGCCAGCAACGCGGGCTTGTACGAGCAGTACTTC. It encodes CASNAGLYEQYF.

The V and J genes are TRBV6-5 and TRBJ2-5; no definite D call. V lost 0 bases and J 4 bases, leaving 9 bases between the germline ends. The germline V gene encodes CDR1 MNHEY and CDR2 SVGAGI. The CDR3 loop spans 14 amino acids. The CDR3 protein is CASSYSNRAETQYF. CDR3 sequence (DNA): TGTGCCAGCAGTTACTCGAACCGTGCAGAGACCCAGTACTTC.

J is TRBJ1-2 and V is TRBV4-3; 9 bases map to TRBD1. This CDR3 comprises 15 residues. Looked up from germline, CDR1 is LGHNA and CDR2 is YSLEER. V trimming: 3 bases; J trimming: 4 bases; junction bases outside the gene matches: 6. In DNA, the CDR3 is TGCGCCAGCAGCCACTCATTGGACAGGGGCTATGGCTACACCTTC. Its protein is CASSHSLDRGYGYTF.

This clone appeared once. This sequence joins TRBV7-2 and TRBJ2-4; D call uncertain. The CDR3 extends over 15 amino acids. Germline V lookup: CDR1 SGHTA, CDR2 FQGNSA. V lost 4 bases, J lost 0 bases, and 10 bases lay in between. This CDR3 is CASSSHDLAKNIQYF. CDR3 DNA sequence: TGTGCCAGCAGCTCCCACGATTTAGCCAAAAACATTCAGTACTTC.

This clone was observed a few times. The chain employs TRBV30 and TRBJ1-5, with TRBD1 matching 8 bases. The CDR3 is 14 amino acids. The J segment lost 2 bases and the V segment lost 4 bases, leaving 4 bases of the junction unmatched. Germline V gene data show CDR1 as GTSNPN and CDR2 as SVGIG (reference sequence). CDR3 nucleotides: TGTGCCTGGACGGCGGGACAGGGCAATCAGCCCCAGCATTTT. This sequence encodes CAWTAGQGNQPQHF.

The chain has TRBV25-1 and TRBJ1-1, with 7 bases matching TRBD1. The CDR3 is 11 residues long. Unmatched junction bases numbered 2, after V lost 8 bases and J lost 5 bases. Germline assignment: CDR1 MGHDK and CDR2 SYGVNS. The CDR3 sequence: CASFRGTEAFF. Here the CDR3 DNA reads TGTGCCAGCTTCAGGGGGACTGAAGCTTTCTTT.

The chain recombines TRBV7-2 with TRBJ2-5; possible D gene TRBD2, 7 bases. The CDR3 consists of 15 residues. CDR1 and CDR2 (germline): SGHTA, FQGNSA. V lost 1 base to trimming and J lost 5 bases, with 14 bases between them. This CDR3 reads CASSLGSGGYETQYF. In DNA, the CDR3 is TGTGCCAGCAGCTTAGGGTCGGGGGGCTACGAGACCCAGTACTTC.

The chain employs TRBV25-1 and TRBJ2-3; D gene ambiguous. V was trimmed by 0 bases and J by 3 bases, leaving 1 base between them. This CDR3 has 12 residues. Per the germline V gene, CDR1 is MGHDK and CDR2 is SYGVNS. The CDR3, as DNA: TGTGCCAGCAGTGAATATACAGATACGCAGTATTTT. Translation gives CASSEYTDTQYF.

For the CDR3, the DNA is TGCGCCAGCAGCTTGGTAGCGCAGGGGGTTTACGAGCAGTACTTC. Translated: CASSLVAQGVYEQYF. The genes are TRBV5-1 and TRBJ2-7, with 7 bases aligning to TRBD1. This CDR3 comprises 15 residues. Germline CDR1 is SGHRS and CDR2 is YFSETQ. The junction had 7 bases not matched to a gene; V was cut back by 0 bases and J by 4 bases.